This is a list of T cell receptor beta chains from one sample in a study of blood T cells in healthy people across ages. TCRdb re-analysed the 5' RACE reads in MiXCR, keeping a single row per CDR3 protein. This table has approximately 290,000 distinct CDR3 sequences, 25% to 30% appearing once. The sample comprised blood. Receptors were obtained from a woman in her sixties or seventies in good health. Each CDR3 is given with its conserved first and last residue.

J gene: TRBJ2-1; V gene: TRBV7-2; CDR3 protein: CASSLLFRNEQFF
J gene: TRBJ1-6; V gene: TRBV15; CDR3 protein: CATSRYSHRGYNSPLHF
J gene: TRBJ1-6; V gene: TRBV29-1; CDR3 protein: CSVEFQGNSPLHF
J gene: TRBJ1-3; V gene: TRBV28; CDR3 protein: CAILPGSRSGNTIYF
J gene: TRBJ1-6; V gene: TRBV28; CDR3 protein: CASRGQGGPPLHF
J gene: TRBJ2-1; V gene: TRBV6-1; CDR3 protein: CASLRRNNEQFF
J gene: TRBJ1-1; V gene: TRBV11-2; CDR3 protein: CASSFRGAGEAFF
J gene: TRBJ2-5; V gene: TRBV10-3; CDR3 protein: CAISSTGRGETQYF
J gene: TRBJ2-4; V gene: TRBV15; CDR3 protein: CATSRVATAATSGRAYIQYF
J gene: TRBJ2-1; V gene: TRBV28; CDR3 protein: CASMMVLGGRGSYNEQFF
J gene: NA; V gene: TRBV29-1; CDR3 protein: CSVVWGGLDRVPYEQYF
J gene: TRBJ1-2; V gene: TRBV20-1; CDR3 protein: CSAAETGQGYTF
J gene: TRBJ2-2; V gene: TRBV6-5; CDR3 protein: CASSYGRGLGGELFF
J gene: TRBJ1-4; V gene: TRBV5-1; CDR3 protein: CASSPATGTNEKLFF
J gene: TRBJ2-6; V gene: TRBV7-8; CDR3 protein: CAITGFGANVLTF
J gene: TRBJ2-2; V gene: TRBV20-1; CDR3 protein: CSATGSRQGGIAGELFF
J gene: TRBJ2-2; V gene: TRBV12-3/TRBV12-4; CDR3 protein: CASGSGREEKLFF
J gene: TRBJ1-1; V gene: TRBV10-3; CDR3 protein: CAMGAGVNTEAFF
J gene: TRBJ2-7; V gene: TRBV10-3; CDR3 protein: CAIRPPGYEQYF
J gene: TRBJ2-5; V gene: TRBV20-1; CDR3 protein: CSARDPGLASETQYF
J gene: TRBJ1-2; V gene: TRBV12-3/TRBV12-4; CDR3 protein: CASSSGDYYGYTF
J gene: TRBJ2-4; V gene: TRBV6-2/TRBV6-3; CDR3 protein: CASSSTTSPIAKNIQYF